This T cell receptor (beta chain) was recorded in a study of T cell repertoires in ileal Crohn's disease. Study conclusions and caveats: Clonality above 26.8% at surgery always came with endoscopic recurrence. Postoperative endoscopy occurred within one year, median approximately 7 months.

As regards this clone: Its antigen is still unknown.

Clones were sequenced by immunoSEQ multiplex PCR, and TCRdb holds only the in-frame ones, with some missing. The table lists around 2,000 clones, 70% to 90% of them singletons. Time point reported: neoterminal ileum biopsy at postoperative endoscopy, about 6 months after surgery. Patients were adults with ileal or ileocolonic Crohn's disease needing resection. Per the germline V gene, CDR1 is SGHRS and CDR2 is YFSETQ. The CDR3 is 14 amino acids. The J segment lost 5 bases and the V segment lost 0 bases, leaving 4 bases of the junction unmatched. The chain links TRBV5-1 to TRBJ2-5; 7 nucleotides align to TRBD1. The material sequenced was ileal tissue. This sequence originates from an adult with Crohn's disease. CDR3 sequence reads: CASSLGDRVETQYF. The CDR3 DNA reads as TGCGCCAGCAGCTTGGGAGACAGGGTGGAGACCCAGTACTTC.